This T cell receptor beta chain was profiled in a study of Ad26.COV2.S vaccination and SARS-CoV-2 variants. The CDR3 has 13 residues. Germline CDR1 is SGHTA and CDR2 is FQGNSA. Trimming stripped 6 bases from V and 6 bases from J, with 12 bases between. Turning to this clone: Its target is not known.

Broader study findings: The authors reported substantial breadth in spike-specific CD8+ and CD4+ T cell responses after vaccination. Recipients given vaccine exceeded placebo recipients in spike-specific TCR breadth. Those who received vaccine or placebo ended up with similar non-spike TCR breadth.

Treatment reported: over 15 received Ad26.COV2.S at low or high dose, single or two shots; several received placebo; per-sample allocation not given. The samples date from day 63 after the first vaccine or placebo injection. Sequencing used immunoSEQ multiplex PCR; TCRdb keeps in-frame clones, though not all of them. The table records some 640,000 clones, 80% to 90% of them present only once. Sequenced material: peripheral blood, taken in a trial of Ad26.COV2.S vaccine versus placebo. The origin of this receptor is a person between 18 and 60 years old who received the Ad26.COV2.S COVID-19 vaccine or a placebo. The J gene is TRBJ1-5, the V gene TRBV7-2, with D uncertain. In nucleotides, the CDR3 is TGTGCCAGCAGTCTAACGGGTCCTCAGCCCCAGCATTTT. It specifies CASSLTGPQPQHF.